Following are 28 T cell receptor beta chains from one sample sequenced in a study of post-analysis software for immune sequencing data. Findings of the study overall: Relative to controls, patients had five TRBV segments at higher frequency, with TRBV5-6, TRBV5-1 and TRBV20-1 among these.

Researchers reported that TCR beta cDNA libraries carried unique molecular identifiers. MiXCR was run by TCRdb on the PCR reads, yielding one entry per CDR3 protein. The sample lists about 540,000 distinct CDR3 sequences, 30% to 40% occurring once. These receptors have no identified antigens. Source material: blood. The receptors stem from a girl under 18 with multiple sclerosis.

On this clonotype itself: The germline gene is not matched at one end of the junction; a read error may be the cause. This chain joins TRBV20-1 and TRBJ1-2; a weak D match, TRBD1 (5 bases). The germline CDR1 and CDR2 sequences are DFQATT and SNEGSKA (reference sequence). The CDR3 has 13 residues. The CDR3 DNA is TGCAGTGCTAGAGACGGGACGGTCTATGGCAACACCTTC. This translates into CSARDGTVYGNTF.

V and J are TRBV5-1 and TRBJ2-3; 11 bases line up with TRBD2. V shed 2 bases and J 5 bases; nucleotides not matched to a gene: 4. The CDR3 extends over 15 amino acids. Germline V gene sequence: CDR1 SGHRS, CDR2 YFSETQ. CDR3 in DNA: TGCGCCAGCAGCTTTAGCGGGGGGGTGGAAGATACGCAGTATTTT. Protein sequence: CASSFSGGVEDTQYF.

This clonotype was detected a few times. The CDR3: CSVYGGAKNIQYF. The CDR3 DNA reads as TGCAGCGTTTACGGGGGAGCCAAAAACATTCAGTACTTC. This chain joins TRBV29-1 and TRBJ2-4, with TRBD2 as a possible D gene (6 bases). Trimming left V 5 bases short and J 0 bases short, with 8 bases between. CDR3 length equals 13 residues. Germline V gives CDR1 SQVTM, CDR2 ANQGSEA.

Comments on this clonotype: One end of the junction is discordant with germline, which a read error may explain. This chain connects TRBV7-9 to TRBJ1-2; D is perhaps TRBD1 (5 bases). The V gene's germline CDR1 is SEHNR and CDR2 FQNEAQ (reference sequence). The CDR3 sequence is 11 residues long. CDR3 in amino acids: CATDGDYGYTF. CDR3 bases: TGTGCCACCGACGGGGACTATGGTTACACCTTC.

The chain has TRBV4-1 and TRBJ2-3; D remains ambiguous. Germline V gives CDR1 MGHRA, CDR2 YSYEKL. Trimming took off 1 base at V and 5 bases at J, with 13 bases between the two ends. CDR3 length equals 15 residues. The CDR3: CASSQVVGGEDTQYF. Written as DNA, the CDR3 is TGCGCCAGCAGCCAAGTCGTGGGTGGGGAAGATACGCAGTATTTT.

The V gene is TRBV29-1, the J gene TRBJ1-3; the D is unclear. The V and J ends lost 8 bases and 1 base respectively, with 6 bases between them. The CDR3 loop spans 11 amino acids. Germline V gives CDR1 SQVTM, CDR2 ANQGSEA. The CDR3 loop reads CSFSSGNTIYF. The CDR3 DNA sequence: TGCAGCTTCTCATCTGGAAACACCATATATTTT.

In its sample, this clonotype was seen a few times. The CDR3 is CSARVSGGEKLFF. CDR3 in DNA: TGCAGTGCTAGAGTTTCAGGGGGTGAAAAACTGTTTTTT. V usage is TRBV20-1 and J usage is TRBJ1-4, with TRBD1 matching over 7 bases. Looked up from germline, CDR1 is DFQATT and CDR2 is SNEGSKA (reference sequence). CDR3 length equals 13 residues. V lost 1 base and J lost 7; bases outside the gene matches: 3.

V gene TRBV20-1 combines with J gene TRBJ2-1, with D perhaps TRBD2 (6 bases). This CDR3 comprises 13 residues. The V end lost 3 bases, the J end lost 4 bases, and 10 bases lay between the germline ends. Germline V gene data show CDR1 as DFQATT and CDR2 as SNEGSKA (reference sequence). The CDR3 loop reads CSASSGSYNEQFF. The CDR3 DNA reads TGCAGTGCTAGCAGCGGGTCTTACAATGAGCAGTTCTTC.

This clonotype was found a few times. CDR3 DNA: TGTGCCAGCAGCTTACGTAGCGGGGAAGAGACCCAGTACTTC. Protein product: CASSLRSGEETQYF. The chain has TRBV13 and TRBJ2-5; 8 bases are a match to TRBD2. Germline-derived CDR1 and CDR2 are PRHDT and FYEKMQ (reference sequence). The ends lost 2 bases at V and 3 bases at J; junction bases unmatched: 2. CDR3 length: 14 amino acids.

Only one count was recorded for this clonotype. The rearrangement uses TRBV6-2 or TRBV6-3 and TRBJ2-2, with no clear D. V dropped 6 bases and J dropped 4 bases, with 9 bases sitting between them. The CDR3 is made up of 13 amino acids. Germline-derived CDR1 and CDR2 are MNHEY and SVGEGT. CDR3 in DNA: TGTGCCAGCAGCCCACGGTTCACCGGGGAGCTGTTTTTT. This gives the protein CASSPRFTGELFF.

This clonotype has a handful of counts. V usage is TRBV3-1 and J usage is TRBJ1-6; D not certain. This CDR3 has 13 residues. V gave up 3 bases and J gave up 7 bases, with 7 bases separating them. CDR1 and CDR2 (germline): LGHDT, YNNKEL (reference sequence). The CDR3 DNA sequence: TGTGCCAGCAGCCAGAGAACCAATTCACCCCTCCACTTT. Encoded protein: CASSQRTNSPLHF. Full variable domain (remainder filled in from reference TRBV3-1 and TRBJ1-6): DTAVSQTPKYLVTQMGNDKSIKCEQNLGHDTMYWYKQDSKKFLKIMFSYNNKELIINETVPNRFSPKSPDKAHLNLHINSLELGDSAVYFCASSQRTNSPLHFGNGTRLTVT.

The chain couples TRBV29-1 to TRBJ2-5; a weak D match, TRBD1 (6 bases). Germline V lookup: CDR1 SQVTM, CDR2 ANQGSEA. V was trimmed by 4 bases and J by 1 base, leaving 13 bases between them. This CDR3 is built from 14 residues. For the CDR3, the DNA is TGCAGCGTTGTAGGGGAAGGGGGCCAAGAGACCCAGTACTTC. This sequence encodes CSVVGEGGQETQYF.

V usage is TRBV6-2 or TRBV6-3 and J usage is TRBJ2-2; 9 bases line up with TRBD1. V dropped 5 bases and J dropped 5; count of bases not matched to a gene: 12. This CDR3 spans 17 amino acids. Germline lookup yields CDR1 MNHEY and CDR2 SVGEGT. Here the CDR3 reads CASSTRDREGKTGELFF. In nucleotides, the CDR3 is TGTGCCAGCAGTACACGGGACAGGGAAGGAAAGACCGGGGAGCTGTTTTTT.

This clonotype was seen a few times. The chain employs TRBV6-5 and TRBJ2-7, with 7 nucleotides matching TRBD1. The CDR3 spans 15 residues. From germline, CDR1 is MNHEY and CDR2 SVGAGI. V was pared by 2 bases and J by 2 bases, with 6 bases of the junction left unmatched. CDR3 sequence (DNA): TGTGCCAGCAGTTACATACACAGGGGCCCCTACGAGCAGTACTTC. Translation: CASSYIHRGPYEQYF.

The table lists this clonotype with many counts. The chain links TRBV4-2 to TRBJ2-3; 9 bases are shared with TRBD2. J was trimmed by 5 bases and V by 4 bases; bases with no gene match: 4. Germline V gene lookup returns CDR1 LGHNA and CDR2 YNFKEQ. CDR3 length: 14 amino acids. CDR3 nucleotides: TGTGCCAGCAGCCCTAGCGGGGCGATAGATACGCAGTATTTT. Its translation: CASSPSGAIDTQYF.

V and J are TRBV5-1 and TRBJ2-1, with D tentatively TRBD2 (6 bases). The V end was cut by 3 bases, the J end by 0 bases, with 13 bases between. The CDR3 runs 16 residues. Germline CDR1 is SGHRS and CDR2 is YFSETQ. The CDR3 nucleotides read TGCGCCAGCAGCTGGGACTCAGGGAGCTCCTACAATGAGCAGTTCTTC. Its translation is CASSWDSGSSYNEQFF.

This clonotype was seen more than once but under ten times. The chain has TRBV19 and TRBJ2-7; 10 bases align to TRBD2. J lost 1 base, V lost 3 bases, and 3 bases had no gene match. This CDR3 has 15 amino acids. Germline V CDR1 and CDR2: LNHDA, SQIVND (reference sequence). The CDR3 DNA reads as TGTGCCAGTAGTATTAGCGGGGGGAGTTCCTACGAGCAGTACTTC. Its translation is CASSISGGSSYEQYF. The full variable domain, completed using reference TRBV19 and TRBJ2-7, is DGGITQSPKYLFRKEGQNVTLSCEQNLNHDAMYWYRQDPGQGLRLIYYSQIVNDFQKGDIAEGYSVSREKKESFPLTVTSAQKNPTAFYLCASSISGGSSYEQYFGPGTRLTVT.

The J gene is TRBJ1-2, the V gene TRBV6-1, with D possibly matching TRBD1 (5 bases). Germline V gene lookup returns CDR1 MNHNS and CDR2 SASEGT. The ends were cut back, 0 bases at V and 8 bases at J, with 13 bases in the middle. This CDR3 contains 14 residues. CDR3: CASSEAIWGRGYTF. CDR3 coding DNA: TGTGCCAGCAGTGAAGCTATATGGGGCAGGGGCTACACCTTC.

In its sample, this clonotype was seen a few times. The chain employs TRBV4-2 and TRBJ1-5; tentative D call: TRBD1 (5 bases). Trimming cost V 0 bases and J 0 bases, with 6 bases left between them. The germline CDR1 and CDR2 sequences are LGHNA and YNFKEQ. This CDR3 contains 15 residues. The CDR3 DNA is TGTGCCAGCAGCCAAGAAGGACATAGCAATCAGCCCCAGCATTTT. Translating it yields CASSQEGHSNQPQHF.

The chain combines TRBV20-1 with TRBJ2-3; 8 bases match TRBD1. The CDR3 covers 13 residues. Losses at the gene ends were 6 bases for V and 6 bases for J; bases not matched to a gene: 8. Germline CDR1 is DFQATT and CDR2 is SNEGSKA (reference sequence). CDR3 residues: CSAPGQADDTQYF. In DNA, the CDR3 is TGCAGTGCCCCGGGACAGGCGGACGATACGCAGTATTTT.

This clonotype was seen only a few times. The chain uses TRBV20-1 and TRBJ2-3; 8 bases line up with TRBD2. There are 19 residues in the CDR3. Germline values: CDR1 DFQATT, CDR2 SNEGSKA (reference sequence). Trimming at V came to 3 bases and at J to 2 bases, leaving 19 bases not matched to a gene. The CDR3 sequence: CSASPNWELLAANTDTQYF. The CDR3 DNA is TGCAGTGCTAGCCCCAATTGGGAACTACTAGCGGCGAACACAGATACGCAGTATTTT.

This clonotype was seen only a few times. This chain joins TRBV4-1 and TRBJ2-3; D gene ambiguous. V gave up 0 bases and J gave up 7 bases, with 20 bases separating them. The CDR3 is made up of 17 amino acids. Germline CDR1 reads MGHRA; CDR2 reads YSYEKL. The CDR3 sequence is CASSQDRAAGPLNTQYF. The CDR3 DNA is TGCGCCAGCAGCCAAGACCGGGCAGCCGGCCCCCTGAATACGCAGTATTTT.

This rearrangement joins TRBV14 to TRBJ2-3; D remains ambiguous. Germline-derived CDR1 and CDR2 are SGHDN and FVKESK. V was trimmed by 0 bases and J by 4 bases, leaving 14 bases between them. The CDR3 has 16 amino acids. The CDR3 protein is CASSQDLQLRADTQYF. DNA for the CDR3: TGTGCCAGCAGCCAAGATCTACAGCTTAGGGCAGATACGCAGTATTTT. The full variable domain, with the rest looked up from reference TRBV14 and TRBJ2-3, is EAGVTQFPSHSVIEKGQTVTLRCDPISGHDNLYWYRRVMGKEIKFLLHFVKESKQDESGMPNNRFLAERTGGTYSTLKVQPAELEDSGVYFCASSQDLQLRADTQYFGPGTRLTVL.

This CDR3 is CSAPKPGGIQYF. The CDR3, as DNA: TGCAGTGCTCCGAAACCCGGGGGCATTCAGTACTTC. The genes are TRBV20-1 and TRBJ2-4; TRBD2 is a possible D gene (6 bases). The CDR3 consists of 12 residues. The V end lost 5 bases, the J end lost 9 bases, and 14 bases lay between the germline ends. Germline V gene sequence: CDR1 DFQATT, CDR2 SNEGSKA (reference sequence).

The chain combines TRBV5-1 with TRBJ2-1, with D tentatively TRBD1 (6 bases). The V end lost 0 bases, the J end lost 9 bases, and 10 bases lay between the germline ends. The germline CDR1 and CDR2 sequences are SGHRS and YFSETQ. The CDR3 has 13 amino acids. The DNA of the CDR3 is TGCGCCAGCAGCTTGGGCGCAGGGGTTGAGCAGTTCTTC. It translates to CASSLGAGVEQFF. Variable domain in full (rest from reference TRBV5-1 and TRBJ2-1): KAGVTQTPRYLIKTRGQQVTLSCSPISGHRSVSWYQQTPGQGLQFLFEYFSETQRNKGNFPGRFSGRQFSNSRSEMNVSTLELGDSALYLCASSLGAGVEQFFGPGTRLTVL.

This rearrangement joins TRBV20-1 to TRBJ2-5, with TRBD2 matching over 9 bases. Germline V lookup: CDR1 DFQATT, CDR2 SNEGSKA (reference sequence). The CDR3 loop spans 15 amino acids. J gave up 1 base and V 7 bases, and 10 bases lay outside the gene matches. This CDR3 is CSVRQGLALQETQYF. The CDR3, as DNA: TGCAGTGTCAGGCAGGGACTAGCTCTCCAAGAGACCCAGTACTTC.

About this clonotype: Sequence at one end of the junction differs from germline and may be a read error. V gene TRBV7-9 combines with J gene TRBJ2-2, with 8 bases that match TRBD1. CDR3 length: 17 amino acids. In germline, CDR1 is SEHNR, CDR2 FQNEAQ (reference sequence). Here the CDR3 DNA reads TGTGCCAGCAGCCTGGATTGGGACAGGCCGAACATCGGGGAGCTGTTTTTT. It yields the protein CASSLDWDRPNIGELFF.

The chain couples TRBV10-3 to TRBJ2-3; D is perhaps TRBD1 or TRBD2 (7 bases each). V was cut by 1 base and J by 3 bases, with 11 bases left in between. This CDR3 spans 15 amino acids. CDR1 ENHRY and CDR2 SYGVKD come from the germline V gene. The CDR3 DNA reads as TGTGCCATCAGTGAGTGGCAGGGGGGGACAGATACGCAGTATTTT. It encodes CAISEWQGGTDTQYF.